This T cell receptor (beta chain) was recorded in a study of beta chain features in type 1 diabetes. Study summary: The samples had 90 million to 130 million sorted cells examined in all. General study results and limits: The question left open here concerned HLA type influencing TCRB rearrangement.

Trimming left V 6 bases short and J 6 bases short, with 18 bases between. The germline V gene encodes CDR1 MDHEN and CDR2 SYDVKM. The CDR3 is made up of 14 amino acids. Reverse transcribing all isolated RNA meant expressed TCRB transcripts were sequenced. The method was immunoSEQ multiplex PCR; TCRdb's version includes in-frame clones alone and lacks a portion of them. This sample has 310,000 or so clones, with roughly 8% found just once. This clone was counted only a few times. The antigen remains unidentified. Sequencing was done on a sample of central memory CD4+ T cells from blood. The J gene is TRBJ2-7, the V gene TRBV28; either TRBD1 or TRBD2 may fit D (6 bases each). This receptor was obtained from a woman between 18 and 29 years old in good health. For the CDR3, the DNA is TGTGCCAGCAGCAACAGCATGGAGGGGGGCGAGCAGTACTTC. This gives the protein CASSNSMEGGEQYF.